The present T cell receptor (beta chain) was sequenced within a study of blood T cells in healthy people across ages. Extraction yielded at least 6 micrograms of total RNA per sample. Notes on this clonotype: Its target is unknown.

Study outcomes and limitations: Researchers said unsorted PBMCs prevented a conclusive naive versus antigen-experienced comparison. Whereas aged donors had fewer naive CD4+ cells, long-lived donors had more of them and higher diversity.

Primed by a sample-barcoded 5' primer and a J-beta primer mix, a second PCR proceeded for 7 to 11 cycles. TCRdb reanalysed the 5' RACE reads using MiXCR and keeps one entry per CDR3 protein. The sample has 550,000 to 800,000 distinct CDR3 sequences; roughly 32% are singletons. The CDR3 has 13 residues. Trimming cost V 2 bases and J 1 base, with 6 bases left between them. Looked up from germline, CDR1 is SGHNT and CDR2 is YYREEE (reference sequence). V is TRBV5-4 and J is TRBJ1-1; unclear D gene. The sequence derives from an elderly woman in good health. The sequenced material came from blood. In nucleotides, the CDR3 is TGTGCCAGCAGCTTACTGACGAACACTGAAGCTTTCTTT. It encodes CASSLLTNTEAFF.